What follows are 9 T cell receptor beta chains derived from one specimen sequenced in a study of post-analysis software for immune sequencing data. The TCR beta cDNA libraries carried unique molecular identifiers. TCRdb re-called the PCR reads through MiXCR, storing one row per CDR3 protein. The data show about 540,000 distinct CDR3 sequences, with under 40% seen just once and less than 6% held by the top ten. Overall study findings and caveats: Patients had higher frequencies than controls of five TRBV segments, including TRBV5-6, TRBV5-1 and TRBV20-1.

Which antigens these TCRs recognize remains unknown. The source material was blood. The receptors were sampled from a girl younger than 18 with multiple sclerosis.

CDR3: CANRPPSTDTQYF. CDR3 bases: TGCGCCAACAGACCCCCGTCCACAGATACGCAGTATTTT. The chain has TRBV4-1 and TRBJ2-3, with D hard to call. The CDR3 loop spans 13 amino acids. Trimming stripped 10 bases from V and 2 bases from J, with 13 bases between. CDR1 is MGHRA and CDR2 is YSYEKL in the germline V gene.

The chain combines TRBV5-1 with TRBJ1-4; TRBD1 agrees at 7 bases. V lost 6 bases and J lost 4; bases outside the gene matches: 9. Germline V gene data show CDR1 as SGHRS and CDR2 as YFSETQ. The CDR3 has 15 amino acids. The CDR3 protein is CASTLGTVINEKLFF. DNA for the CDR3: TGCGCCAGCACCCTGGGGACAGTTATTAATGAAAAACTGTTTTTT.

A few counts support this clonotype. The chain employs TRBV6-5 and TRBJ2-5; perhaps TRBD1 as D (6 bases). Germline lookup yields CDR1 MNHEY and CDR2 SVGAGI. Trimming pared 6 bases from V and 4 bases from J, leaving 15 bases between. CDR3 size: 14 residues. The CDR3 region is CASSGTGTGETQYF. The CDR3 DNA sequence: TGTGCCAGCAGCGGAACAGGGACCGGAGAGACCCAGTACTTC.

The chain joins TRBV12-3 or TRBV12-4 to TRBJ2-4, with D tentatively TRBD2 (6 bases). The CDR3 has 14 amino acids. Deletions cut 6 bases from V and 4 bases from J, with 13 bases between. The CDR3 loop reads CASRKRGDKNIQYF. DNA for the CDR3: TGTGCCAGCAGAAAACGCGGGGATAAAAACATTCAGTACTTC.

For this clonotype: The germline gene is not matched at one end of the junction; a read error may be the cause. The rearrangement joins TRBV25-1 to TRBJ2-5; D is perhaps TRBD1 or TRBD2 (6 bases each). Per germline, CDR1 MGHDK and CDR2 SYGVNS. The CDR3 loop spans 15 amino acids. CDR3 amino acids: CASSEGYGGEEAQYF. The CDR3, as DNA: TGTGCCAGCAGTGAAGGATACGGGGGCGAAGAGGCCCAGTACTTC.

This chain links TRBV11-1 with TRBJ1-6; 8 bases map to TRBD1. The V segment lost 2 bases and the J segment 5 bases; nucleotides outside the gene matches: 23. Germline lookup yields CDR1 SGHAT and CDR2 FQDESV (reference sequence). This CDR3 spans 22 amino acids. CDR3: CASSLSQFTGQGVFEDNSPLHF. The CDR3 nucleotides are TGTGCCAGCAGCTTAAGCCAATTTACAGGACAGGGCGTTTTTGAAGATAATTCACCCCTCCACTTT. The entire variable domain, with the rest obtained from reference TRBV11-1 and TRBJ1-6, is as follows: EAEVAQSPRYKITEKSQAVAFWCDPISGHATLYWYRQILGQGPELLVQFQDESVVDDSQLPKDRFSAERLKGVDSTLKIQPAELGDSAMYLCASSLSQFTGQGVFEDNSPLHFGNGTRLTVT.

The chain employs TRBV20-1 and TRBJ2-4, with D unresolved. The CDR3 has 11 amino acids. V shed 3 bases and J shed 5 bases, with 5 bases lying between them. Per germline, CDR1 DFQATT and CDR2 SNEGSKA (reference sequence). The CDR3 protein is CSASLENIQYF. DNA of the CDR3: TGCAGTGCTAGTTTAGAAAACATTCAGTACTTC.

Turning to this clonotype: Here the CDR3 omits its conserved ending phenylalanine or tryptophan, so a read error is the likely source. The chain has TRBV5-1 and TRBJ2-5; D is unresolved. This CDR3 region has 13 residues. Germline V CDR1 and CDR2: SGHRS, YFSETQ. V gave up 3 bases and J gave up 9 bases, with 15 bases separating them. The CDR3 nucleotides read TGCGCCAGCAGCTCGGAAGGTGTGACGGCCCAGTACTTG. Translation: CASSSEGVTAQYL.

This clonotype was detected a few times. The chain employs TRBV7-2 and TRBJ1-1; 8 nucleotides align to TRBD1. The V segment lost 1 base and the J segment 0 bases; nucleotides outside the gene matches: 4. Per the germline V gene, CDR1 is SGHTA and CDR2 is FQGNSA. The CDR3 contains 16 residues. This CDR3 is CASSLDPTGVNTEAFF. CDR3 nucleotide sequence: TGTGCCAGCAGCTTAGACCCGACAGGGGTGAACACTGAAGCTTTCTTT.